These T cell receptor beta chains were read from a single sample in a study of siplizumab effects on memory and regulatory T cells. Clones were sequenced by immunoSEQ multiplex PCR, and TCRdb holds only the in-frame ones, with some missing. The data hold 95,000 to 110,000 clones, with over 90% observed a single time. Sequenced sample: Tregs sorted from blood. Source of these receptors: a human donor in good health. The CDR3 runs from the conserved cysteine through the conserved F or W. D genes are given only for firm matches. Clone size is given for some rows only: seen once, a few or many times, or a class if the clone is expanded.

V,size,J,D,CDR3,DNA
TRBV27,-,TRBJ2-7,TRBD2,CASSPLHLAGGSYEQYF,TGTGCCAGCAGTCCCCTCCATCTAGCGGGGGGGTCCTACGAGCAGTACTTC
TRBV5-1,-,TRBJ2-2,-,CASTALNTGELFF,TGCGCCAGCACAGCGCTGAACACCGGGGAGCTGTTTTTT
TRBV6-6,-,TRBJ1-1,TRBD1,CASIRTGKNTEAFF,TGTGCCAGCATTAGGACAGGGAAAAACACTGAAGCTTTCTTT
TRBV6-1,-,TRBJ2-1,TRBD2,CASTKRGEYNEQFF,TGTGCCAGCACCAAGCGGGGGGAGTACAATGAGCAGTTCTTC
TRBV6-1,-,TRBJ2-7,TRBD2,CAISELAGVDEQYF,TGTGCCATCAGTGAACTAGCGGGAGTCGACGAGCAGTACTTC
TRBV10-3,-,TRBJ2-2,-,CAISAGAPNTGELFF,TGTGCCATCAGTGCGGGAGCGCCGAACACCGGGGAGCTGTTTTTT
TRBV5-1,-,TRBJ1-2,-,CASSPDGYGYTF,TGCGCCAGCAGCCCGGACGGCTATGGCTACACCTTC
TRBV10-3,-,TRBJ1-1,-,CAISTGFTEAFF,TGTGCCATCAGCACAGGGTTCACTGAAGCTTTCTTT
TRBV18,few,TRBJ1-6,-,CASSQGRDSPLHF,TGTGCCAGCTCCCAGGGTCGAGATTCACCCCTCCACTTT
TRBV18,-,TRBJ2-2,-,CASSPPSPNTGELFF,TGTGCCAGCTCACCACCGTCCCCTAACACCGGGGAGCTGTTTTTT
TRBV9,-,TRBJ2-3,-,CASSVGLRDPDTQYF,TGTGCCAGCAGCGTAGGGCTTAGGGACCCAGATACGCAGTATTTT
TRBV11-2,once,TRBJ1-1,TRBD1,CASSLGGSGTGTRGTEAFF,TGTGCCAGCAGCTTAGGGGGTTCCGGGACAGGGACGCGGGGCACTGAAGCTTTCTTT
TRBV2,-,TRBJ1-1,TRBD1,CASRDRGAEAFF,TGTGCCAGCAGGGACAGGGGGGCTGAAGCTTTCTTT
TRBV2,-,TRBJ1-5,-,CASSHRESYHQPQHF,TGTGCCAGCAGTCACCGGGAAAGTTACCATCAGCCCCAGCATTTT
TRBV29-1,-,TRBJ1-4,-,CSVSMGSGVGEKLFF,TGCAGCGTTTCAATGGGCTCGGGAGTAGGCGAAAAACTGTTTTTT
TRBV10-3,-,TRBJ2-1,TRBD2,CAISETGTSGGSYNEQFF,TGTGCCATCAGCGAAACCGGGACTAGCGGGGGGTCCTACAATGAGCAGTTCTTC
TRBV5-6,-,TRBJ2-5,-,CASSLAQETQYF,TGTGCCAGCAGCTTGGCCCAAGAGACCCAGTACTTC
TRBV18,once,TRBJ1-3,-,CASSPPWGAVPFSGNTIYF,TGTGCCAGCTCACCACCGTGGGGGGCCGTCCCTTTCTCTGGAAACACCATATATTTT
TRBV4-3,once,TRBJ2-7,-,CASSQALGGYEQYF,TGCGCCAGCAGCCAAGCCCTAGGGGGCTACGAGCAGTACTTC
TRBV10-3,-,TRBJ1-1,-,CAISESRENTEAFF,TGTGCCATCAGTGAGTCGAGAGAGAACACTGAAGCTTTCTTT
TRBV11-3,-,TRBJ2-6,TRBD2,CASSPGLGGRGANVLTF,TGTGCCAGCAGCCCGGGACTAGGAGGCCGCGGGGCCAACGTCCTGACTTTC
TRBV5-1,-,TRBJ2-3,-,CASSSAGTDTQYF,TGCGCCAGCAGCTCTGCCGGCACAGATACGCAGTATTTT
TRBV9,-,TRBJ1-6,TRBD1,CASSVTGGRSPLHF,TGTGCCAGCAGCGTAACAGGGGGCCGATCACCCCTCCACTTT
TRBV19,once,TRBJ2-2,-,CASTPRLGTGELFF,TGTGCCAGTACCCCCAGGCTGGGGACCGGGGAGCTGTTTTTT
TRBV20-1,once,TRBJ2-7,-,CSASRSYEQYF,TGCAGTGCTAGCAGATCCTACGAGCAGTACTTC
TRBV6-6,-,TRBJ2-3,TRBD2,CASSVGAGDTDTQYF,TGTGCCAGCAGTGTCGGAGCGGGAGACACGGATACGCAGTATTTT
TRBV6-5,-,TRBJ1-1,-,CASSRTANTEAFF,TGTGCCAGCAGTCGGACGGCTAACACTGAAGCTTTCTTT
TRBV19,once,TRBJ1-2,-,CASSILGTALYGYTF,TGTGCCAGTAGTATCCTCGGGACGGCGCTCTATGGCTACACCTTC
TRBV2,-,TRBJ2-4,-,CASASGTRLAKNIQYF,TGTGCCAGCGCATCGGGAACTCGGTTAGCCAAAAACATTCAGTACTTC
TRBV9,-,TRBJ2-3,-,CASSVAARGNTDTQYF,TGTGCCAGCAGCGTAGCAGCACGGGGGAACACAGATACGCAGTATTTT
TRBV30,-,TRBJ2-7,TRBD2,CAWSVGLAGGYEQYF,TGTGCCTGGAGTGTAGGGCTAGCGGGTGGCTACGAGCAGTACTTC
TRBV12-5,-,TRBJ1-1,TRBD1,CASAPQGAAFF,TGTGCTAGTGCCCCACAGGGGGCGGCTTTCTTT
TRBV23-1,-,TRBJ2-3,-,CASSHQLRDFPTDTQYF,TGCGCCAGCAGTCATCAACTCCGGGACTTTCCCACAGATACGCAGTATTTT
TRBV7-8,-,TRBJ2-2,-,CASSLTTRWTGELFF,TGTGCCAGCAGCTTAACAACAAGATGGACCGGGGAGCTGTTTTTT
TRBV5-1,few,TRBJ1-1,-,CASSYAQTSEAFF,TGCGCCAGCAGCTATGCGCAGACTTCTGAAGCTTTCTTT
TRBV7-2,-,TRBJ2-3,-,CASSLSGGSTDTQYF,TGTGCCAGCAGCTTATCTGGGGGAAGCACAGATACGCAGTATTTT
TRBV30,-,TRBJ2-7,-,CAWRNRAAYEQYF,TGTGCCTGGCGAAACAGGGCCGCCTACGAGCAGTACTTC
TRBV12-5,-,TRBJ1-1,-,CASDSGRTEAFF,TGTGCTAGTGATTCCGGCCGGACTGAAGCTTTCTTT
TRBV4-1,-,TRBJ1-2,-,CASSGRRNRKTYGYTF,TGCGCCAGCAGCGGAAGACGGAACCGAAAGACCTATGGCTACACCTTC
TRBV7-9,-,TRBJ2-7,-,CASSFGGQVEQYF,TGTGCCAGCAGCTTTGGGGGCCAGGTCGAGCAGTACTTC
TRBV7-7,-,TRBJ2-1,TRBD2,CASSPGLAVSYNEQFF,TGTGCTAGCAGCCCCGGACTAGCGGTTTCCTACAATGAGCAGTTCTTC
TRBV6-1,-,TRBJ1-2,-,CASRPGTPDYGYTF,TGTGCCAGCAGGCCCGGTACACCAGACTATGGCTACACCTTC
TRBV7-9,-,TRBJ1-1,-,CASSSGPLGAFF,TGTGCCAGCAGCTCAGGACCCCTCGGGGCTTTCTTT
TRBV7-9,-,TRBJ1-3,-,CASSFRGAGNTIYF,TGTGCCAGCAGCTTTCGCGGGGCTGGAAACACCATATATTTT
TRBV11-2,once,TRBJ1-1,-,CASSLNRVYTEAFF,TGTGCCAGCAGCTTGAACAGGGTGTACACTGAAGCTTTCTTT
TRBV10-3,-,TRBJ1-4,-,CAIRPGGDEKLFF,TGTGCCATCAGACCGGGGGGCGATGAAAAACTGTTTTTT
TRBV4-1,-,TRBJ2-3,-,CASSQSPLTDTQYF,TGCGCCAGCAGCCAATCCCCCCTCACAGATACGCAGTATTTT